Reported below is one T cell receptor (beta chain). This same CDR3 is encoded by further DNA sequences in the sample. This sample was included in a study of technical replicates of blood from several donors. TCRdb's copy holds only in-frame clones and misses some; the assay was immunoSEQ multiplex PCR. Of roughly 72,000 clones in the sample, 85% to 95% were seen once. Germline CDR1 is SGHTA and CDR2 is FQGNSA. V lost 5 bases and J 1 base, leaving 6 bases between the germline ends. This CDR3 region has 13 residues. The sequence was obtained from a human donor in good health. Sequencing was done on a sample of T cells isolated from PBMCs. The chain is built from TRBV7-2 and TRBJ1-3; no clear D. CDR3 sequence reads: CASSPGSGNTIYF. The CDR3 DNA is TGTGCCAGCAGCCCCGGGTCTGGAAACACCATATATTTT.